A single sample gave rise to the 14 T cell receptor beta chains below, sequenced in a study of human T cells and chemical hapten exposure. TCRdb independently ran MiXCR on the RACE reads; one entry per CDR3 protein. There are around 150,000 distinct CDR3 sequences in the sample; about a quarter occur only once, and under 2.5% lies in the top ten. Indicated time point: patch test 3, about 24 weeks after DPC sensitization. As to treatment: therapeutic diphenylcyclopropenone sensitization with weekly scalp DPC. This specimen consisted of whole blood, obtained in connection with sensitization to the hapten diphenylcyclopropenone (DPC). These receptors were taken from a woman aged 18-35 years with alopecia areata. Some clones in this sample may be carry-over from other donors' samples.

This clonotype has only one observation. A read error may produce the germline difference seen at one junction end. The chain recombines TRBV3-1 with TRBJ1-6, with D tentatively TRBD1 (5 bases). Germline CDR1 and CDR2: LGHDT and YNNKEL (reference sequence). This CDR3 is built from 15 residues. The DNA for the CDR3 is TGTGCCAGCAGTCAAGGGACGCTGGATGGTTCACCCCTCCACTTT. Its translation is CASSQGTLDGSPLHF.

This clonotype showed up just a few times. The chain links TRBV7-2 to TRBJ2-1; D is undetermined. The CDR3 has 13 residues. Germline V lookup: CDR1 SGHTA, CDR2 FQGNSA. V dropped 1 base and J dropped 7 bases, with 8 bases sitting between them. The CDR3 protein is CASSLGWRNEQFF. In DNA form, the CDR3 reads TGTGCCAGCAGCTTAGGCTGGAGAAATGAGCAGTTCTTC.

This clonotype was seen a handful of times. The rearrangement joins TRBV29-1 to TRBJ2-7; D gene unclear. V lost 6 bases and J lost 0, with 12 bases in between. Germline CDR1 SQVTM, CDR2 ANQGSEA. CDR3 length equals 13 residues. The CDR3 loop is CSVRGGSSYEQYF. The DNA for the CDR3 is TGCAGCGTCCGCGGTGGCAGCTCCTACGAGCAGTACTTC.

This clonotype was counted only a few times. J is TRBJ2-1 and V is TRBV5-1, with 8 bases that match TRBD2. This CDR3 contains 18 residues. The germline V gene encodes CDR1 SGHRS and CDR2 YFSETQ. The V gene end was trimmed by 3 bases and the J gene end by 9 bases; junction bases not matched to a gene: 20. CDR3 nucleotide sequence: TGCGCCAGCAGCTGGAAGGGACTAGGGACGAAGATGGAGCGTGAGCAGTTCTTC. This codes for CASSWKGLGTKMEREQFF.

V and J are TRBV28 and TRBJ2-5; the D is unclear. V lost 4 bases to trimming and J lost 3 bases, with 9 bases between them. CDR3 length equals 13 residues. Germline V CDR1 and CDR2: MDHEN, SYDVKM. The CDR3 DNA follows: TGTGCCAGCAGTTACCCTGGAAAAGAGACCCAGTACTTC. This translates into CASSYPGKETQYF.

The J gene is TRBJ2-3, the V gene TRBV4-1; 9 nucleotides agree with TRBD1. The trim removed 1 base at V and 6 bases at J, leaving 5 bases unmatched. The germline V gene encodes CDR1 MGHRA and CDR2 YSYEKL. The CDR3 has 15 amino acids. CDR3 loop: CASSQGDRAGDTQYF. DNA of the CDR3: TGCGCCAGCAGCCAAGGGGACAGGGCCGGGGATACGCAGTATTTT.

The genes are TRBV10-3 and TRBJ2-1, with 7 bases lining up with TRBD2. Trimming at V came to 8 bases and at J to 9 bases, leaving 7 bases not matched to a gene. CDR3 size: 12 residues. Germline-derived CDR1 and CDR2 are ENHRY and SYGVKD. The CDR3 loop is CAIAGWEGEQFF. CDR3 nucleotide sequence: TGTGCCATCGCCGGATGGGAGGGTGAGCAGTTCTTC.

A few counts support this clonotype. V and J are TRBV5-1 and TRBJ1-5; D not resolved. This CDR3 region has 14 residues. Germline CDR1 SGHRS, CDR2 YFSETQ. V was shortened by 0 bases and J by 5 bases, with 9 bases between the two germline ends. The CDR3 sequence is CASSLGPFDQPQHF. The CDR3 DNA reads as TGCGCCAGCAGCTTGGGACCCTTCGATCAGCCCCAGCATTTT.

The CDR3 bases are TGTGCCACCAGCACAGTAGCGGGGTACTCCTACAATGAGCAGTTCTTC. The encoded protein is CATSTVAGYSYNEQFF. The rearrangement joins TRBV15 to TRBJ2-1; 8 nucleotides agree with TRBD2. J lost 0 bases, V lost 4 bases, and 5 bases had no gene match. The CDR3 has 16 amino acids. Germline V lookup: CDR1 LNHNV, CDR2 YYDKDF (reference sequence).

This clonotype occurred a few times. The V gene is TRBV21-1, the J gene TRBJ2-1. TRBV21-1 is reported as a pseudogene. The CDR3 sequence is 12 residues long. CDR3 loop: CASSKHLNEQFF. CDR3 nucleotide sequence: TGTGCCAGCAGCAAACATCTCAATGAGCAGTTCTTC.

This clonotype occurred once. V gene TRBV5-1 combines with J gene TRBJ1-1; D remains ambiguous. The CDR3 is 15 residues long. Per the germline V gene, CDR1 is SGHRS and CDR2 is YFSETQ. V was shortened by 1 base and J by 3 bases, with 13 bases between the two germline ends. The CDR3 loop reads CASSLLWASDTEAFF. In DNA form, the CDR3 reads TGCGCCAGCAGCTTGTTATGGGCCTCGGACACTGAAGCTTTCTTT. Full variable domain (rest looked up from reference TRBV5-1 and TRBJ1-1): KAGVTQTPRYLIKTRGQQVTLSCSPISGHRSVSWYQQTPGQGLQFLFEYFSETQRNKGNFPGRFSGRQFSNSRSEMNVSTLELGDSALYLCASSLLWASDTEAFFGQGTRLTVV.

This clonotype was observed a handful of times. This sequence joins TRBV29-1 and TRBJ2-7; the D is unclear. Germline V CDR1 and CDR2: SQVTM, ANQGSEA. This CDR3 has 14 amino acids. V was trimmed by 4 bases and J by 0 bases, leaving 13 bases between them. CDR3: CSVVTAANSYEQYF. The CDR3 DNA reads as TGCAGCGTTGTTACCGCTGCTAACTCCTACGAGCAGTACTTC.

This clonotype was seen more than once but under ten times. Here the CDR3 reads CASSQVVGGLGEQFF. Written as DNA, the CDR3 is TGCGCCAGCAGCCAAGTTGTGGGGGGGCTTGGTGAGCAGTTCTTC. The chain recombines TRBV4-3 with TRBJ2-1, with D possibly TRBD2 on 7 matching bases. Germline V CDR1 and CDR2: LGHNA, YSLEER. V was cut by 1 base and J by 9 bases, with 16 bases left in between. This CDR3 is 15 amino acids long.

Here the CDR3 reads CASSYSTGQYEQYF. CDR3 nucleotides: TGTGCCAGCAGTTACTCGACAGGGCAATACGAGCAGTACTTC. V is TRBV6-2 or TRBV6-3 and J is TRBJ2-7; 7 nucleotides agree with TRBD1. Germline CDR1 and CDR2: MNHEY and SVGEGT. This CDR3 contains 14 residues. After removal of 0 bases from V and 4 bases from J, the junction contained 3 bases not matched to a gene.